The 11 T cell receptor beta chains below all came from one sample that was sequenced in a study of blood T cell repertoires in COVID-19. Generated by immunoSEQ multiplex PCR, the TCRdb table keeps only in-frame clones and is missing some. The table records some 50,000 clones, around four fifths of them present only once. Sequencing input: peripheral blood. The source of these receptors is a man aged 45 to 65 with acute or convalescent COVID-19.

As concerns this clone: A much larger clone differs by one base, so this may be a read error. Other DNA variants within this sample encode the same CDR3. The V gene is TRBV6-1, the J gene TRBJ1-1; D remains ambiguous. The CDR3 spans 12 residues. Germline lookup yields CDR1 MNHNS and CDR2 SASEGT. V was cut by 3 bases and J by 9 bases, with 11 bases left in between. CDR3: CASSDPGNKAFF. The CDR3 DNA reads as TGTGCCAGCAGTGACCCAGGAAATAAAGCTTTCTTT.

About this clone: The sample carries other DNA sequences with the same CDR3. V and J are TRBV29-1 and TRBJ2-1; D is possibly TRBD1 (5 bases). Germline CDR1 and CDR2: SQVTM and ANQGSEA. V was pared by 2 bases and J by 4 bases, with 6 bases between. The CDR3 is made up of 12 amino acids. The DNA of the CDR3 is TGCAGCGTTGAAAGGGGATACAATGAGCAGTTCTTC. Protein product: CSVERGYNEQFF.

The genes are TRBV28 and TRBJ2-1, with 8 positions matching TRBD1. CDR3 length: 12 residues. V was clipped by 4 bases and J by 7 bases; unmatched bases: 0. Germline V gene data show CDR1 as MDHEN and CDR2 as SYDVKM. The CDR3 loop reads CASSYRGNEQFF. CDR3 nucleotide sequence: TGTGCCAGCAGTTACAGGGGGAATGAGCAGTTCTTC.

This clone appeared a few times. The identical CDR3 is also encoded by other nucleotide sequences in the sample. The CDR3 DNA reads TGTGCCTGGAGTGTACTTGGGAGAAACTATGGCTACACCTTC. It encodes CAWSVLGRNYGYTF. The chain is built from TRBV30 and TRBJ1-2; D call uncertain. The length of the CDR3 is 14 residues. Looked up from germline, CDR1 is GTSNPN and CDR2 is SVGIG (reference sequence). Deletions cut 0 bases from V and 2 bases from J, with 10 bases between.

This clone was observed a single time. This sequence joins TRBV18 and TRBJ2-7; 12 bases are shared with TRBD2. V lost 4 bases to trimming and J lost 4 bases; unmatched junction nucleotides: 8. This CDR3 is built from 16 residues. Germline values: CDR1 KGHSH, CDR2 LQKENI. The CDR3 spells CASSLGSGTSGYEQYF. The CDR3, as DNA: TGTGCCAGCTCACTCGGCTCCGGGACTAGCGGGTACGAGCAGTACTTC.

The CDR3 is CASSIYMGTGDEQYF. CDR3 bases: TGTGCCAGTAGTATATATATGGGGACAGGGGACGAGCAGTACTTC. The J gene is TRBJ2-7, the V gene TRBV19; TRBD1 matches at 10 bases. This CDR3 is 15 amino acids long. With V trimmed by 2 bases and J by 5 bases, 6 bases remained unmatched. CDR1 and CDR2 from the germline V gene are LNHDA and SQIVND (reference sequence).

The rearrangement uses TRBV29-1 and TRBJ2-5; D ambiguous. CDR3 length: 15 residues. With 7 bases removed from V and 0 bases from J, the gap between germline ends came to 18 bases. CDR1 SQVTM and CDR2 ANQGSEA come from the germline V gene. The CDR3 reads CSGRSPVEYQETQYF. CDR3 DNA sequence: TGCAGCGGCCGTTCCCCCGTAGAGTACCAAGAGACCCAGTACTTC.

V usage is TRBV5-6 and J usage is TRBJ2-1; the match to TRBD2 covers 8 bases. The germline V gene has CDR1 SGHDT and CDR2 YYEEEE. The CDR3 length is 13 residues. Trimming removed 0 bases from V and 9 bases from J; junction bases left unmatched: 2. As DNA, the CDR3 is TGTGCCAGCAGCTTGGTGAGCGGGGGTGAGCAGTTCTTC. Translation: CASSLVSGGEQFF.

The chain uses TRBV19 and TRBJ2-7; D is ambiguous. V gave up 5 bases and J gave up 2 bases, with 10 bases separating them. The CDR3 is 13 residues long. Germline V lookup: CDR1 LNHDA, CDR2 SQIVND (reference sequence). The CDR3 region is CASSSQSPYEQYF. CDR3 DNA sequence: TGTGCCAGTAGTTCGCAGTCCCCCTACGAGCAGTACTTC.

The V gene is TRBV7-3, the J gene TRBJ2-5, with TRBD1 matching over 8 bases. Germline V gene sequence: CDR1 SGHTA, CDR2 FQGTGA. V gave up 5 bases and J gave up 1 base; unmatched junction bases: 3. The CDR3 has 14 amino acids. The CDR3 DNA sequence: TGTGCCAGCAGCACAACAGGGGGCCAAGAGACCCAGTACTTC. Translation: CASSTTGGQETQYF.

This chain links TRBV5-1 with TRBJ1-5; 9 bases match TRBD1. Germline trimming cut 2 bases from V and 6 bases from J; bases unmatched to any gene: 9. Germline CDR1 SGHRS, CDR2 YFSETQ. The CDR3 is 16 residues long. The CDR3 loop reads CASSFGHRGQGQPQHF. The CDR3, as DNA: TGCGCCAGCAGCTTCGGTCACAGGGGGCAAGGTCAGCCCCAGCATTTT.